This TCR beta chain was identified in a study of blood T cell repertoires in COVID-19. Turning to the study itself: Acute and convalescent COVID-19 samples came from the United States, Italy and Spain.

The V gene's germline CDR1 is SEHNR and CDR2 FQNEAQ (reference sequence). V was pared by 8 bases and J by 2 bases, with 17 bases between. The CDR3 spans 15 residues. TCRdb's table, derived via immunoSEQ multiplex PCR, lists solely in-frame clones and lacks some. The table shows approximately 280,000 clones, with 85% occurring only once. What was sequenced was PBMCs or T cells enriched from blood (not recorded which). The source of this sequence is a woman in her 50s who had recovered from COVID-19. The rearrangement uses TRBV7-9 and TRBJ2-3; D is possibly TRBD2 (6 bases). The CDR3 is CASGVPGGNTDTQYF. In nucleotides, the CDR3 is TGTGCCAGCGGCGTACCGGGCGGGAACACAGATACGCAGTATTTT.